The 20 T cell receptor beta chains below come from one sample, sequenced in a study of cytomegalovirus exposure and HLA in healthy donors listed by TCRdb under 2017. To prepare the library, the immunoSEQ multiplex PCR assay was applied. The multiplex PCR relied on a mix of 60 forward primers for TCR Vbeta segments and 13 reverse primers for TCR Jbeta segments. As stored in TCRdb, this immuneACCESS dataset retains in-frame rearrangements with V and J assigned. A fraction of the clones does not appear; measured against another copy, unresolved V genes explain less than half of the discrepancy, and the remainder lacks a known reason. The sample table lists around 150,000 clones, 70% to 90% of them with a count of one. Together, the top ten hold approximately 2% of the sample. Sequenced material: PBMCs. The origin of the receptors is a woman aged 18-29 years in good health and CMV-seronegative.

This clone was picked up one time. V and J are TRBV7-6 and TRBJ2-2, with 12 bases identical to TRBD2. In germline, CDR1 is SGHVS, CDR2 FNYEAQ. Trimming removed 5 bases from V and 6 bases from J; junction bases left unmatched: 16. The CDR3 is 19 residues long. CDR3 nucleotides: TGTGCCAGCAGCCCTAGACTAGCGGGGGTCAGAGATCGTTCCGGGGAGCTGTTTTTT. It is translated as CASSPRLAGVRDRSGELFF.

This chain links TRBV25-1 with TRBJ2-5; 12 bases are a match to TRBD2. CDR3 length equals 15 residues. Germline V gives CDR1 MGHDK, CDR2 SYGVNS. V gave up 4 bases and J gave up 5 bases; unmatched junction bases: 5. DNA of the CDR3: TGTGCCAGCAGTGCCCCTAGCGGGGGGGGTGAGACCCAGTACTTC. It specifies CASSAPSGGGETQYF.

The chain couples TRBV7-9 to TRBJ2-1, with 9 bases fitting TRBD1. The V gene's germline CDR1 is SEHNR and CDR2 FQNEAQ (reference sequence). Germline trimming cut 4 bases from V and 5 bases from J; bases unmatched to any gene: 9. There are 16 residues in the CDR3. CDR3 sequence reads: CASSYPPGQGNNEQFF. The CDR3 nucleotides are TGTGCCAGCAGCTACCCACCGGGACAGGGAAACAATGAGCAGTTCTTC.

In this sample, this clone turned up a few times. The chain links TRBV9 to TRBJ1-1, with D possibly matching TRBD1 (5 bases). Germline V CDR1 and CDR2: SGDLS, YYNGEE. Trimming stripped 3 bases from V and 5 bases from J, with 11 bases between. The CDR3 length is 13 residues. The CDR3 loop reads CASSEAGGTEAFF. DNA of the CDR3: TGTGCCAGCAGCGAGGCGGGGGGTACTGAAGCTTTCTTT.

V usage is TRBV25-1 and J usage is TRBJ1-5, with 9 bases fitting TRBD1. Unmatched junction bases numbered 3, after V lost 6 bases and J lost 3 bases. Germline CDR1 reads MGHDK; CDR2 reads SYGVNS. The CDR3 is 14 amino acids. The CDR3, as DNA: TGTGCCAGCAGCCGGACAGGGGTCAATCAGCCCCAGCATTTT. It is translated as CASSRTGVNQPQHF.

This clone was counted once. This CDR3 reads CASRTIGVSGNTIYF. In nucleotides, the CDR3 is TGTGCCAGCAGAACGATAGGGGTCTCTGGAAACACCATATATTTT. This chain uses TRBV28 with TRBJ1-3, with D tentatively TRBD1 (5 bases). The CDR3 extends over 15 amino acids. V lost 6 bases to trimming and J lost 0 bases, with 12 bases between them. Germline CDR1 and CDR2: MDHEN and SYDVKM.

The CDR3 reads CASSAGTGGDGYTF. Here the CDR3 DNA reads TGTGCCAGCAGCGCAGGGACAGGGGGAGATGGCTACACCTTC. The V gene is TRBV6-1, the J gene TRBJ1-2, with TRBD1 matching over 11 bases. With 6 bases clipped from V and 6 bases from J, the junction kept 6 bases outside the gene matches. This CDR3 is 14 amino acids long. CDR1 and CDR2 (germline): MNHNS, SASEGT.

The chain joins TRBV29-1 to TRBJ2-1, with 10 bases identical to TRBD2. V shed 0 bases and J 6 bases; nucleotides not matched to a gene: 5. This CDR3 has 15 amino acids. Germline lookup yields CDR1 SQVTM and CDR2 ANQGSEA. Written as DNA, the CDR3 is TGCAGCGTTGAAGAACAGCGGGAGGGCCCCAATGAGCAGTTCTTC. Encoded protein: CSVEEQREGPNEQFF.

This clone appeared once. This chain uses TRBV28 with TRBJ1-5; 7 nucleotides line up with TRBD1. Germline CDR1 MDHEN, CDR2 SYDVKM. V shed 5 bases, J shed 7 bases, and the junction held 11 bases outside the gene matches. The CDR3 length is 15 residues. In nucleotides, the CDR3 is TGTGCCAGCAGTCGGCCCTTGGGGGGACAGCAGCCCCAGCATTTT. Translating it yields CASSRPLGGQQPQHF.

The rearrangement joins TRBV6-5 to TRBJ1-2; D not certain. The CDR3 loop spans 15 amino acids. The V end lost 6 bases, the J end lost 7 bases, and 21 bases lay between the germline ends. The V gene's germline CDR1 is MNHEY and CDR2 SVGAGI. CDR3 coding DNA: TGTGCCAGCAGCCCGGTTAGGTCGTATAGCAGTGGCTACACCTTC. It yields the protein CASSPVRSYSSGYTF.

V gene TRBV4-1 combines with J gene TRBJ1-2, with TRBD1 as a possible D gene (6 bases). The CDR3 has 16 amino acids. V dropped 2 bases and J dropped 0 bases, with 13 bases sitting between them. Germline assignment: CDR1 MGHRA and CDR2 YSYEKL. The chain's CDR3 is CASSQPLQGANYGYTF. The CDR3 DNA follows: TGCGCCAGCAGCCAACCGTTACAGGGTGCTAACTATGGCTACACCTTC.

The chain joins TRBV5-1 to TRBJ2-5; 8 bases align to TRBD1. The CDR3 totals 14 residues. CDR1 is SGHRS, CDR2 YFSETQ, per germline. Trimming cost V 2 bases and J 2 bases; bases outside gene matches: 2. CDR3 nucleotides: TGCGCCAGCAGCTTTGGACAGGGACAAGAGACCCAGTACTTC. Protein sequence: CASSFGQGQETQYF.

The CDR3 spells CASSEFGRYEQYF. In nucleotides, the CDR3 is TGCGCCAGCAGTGAGTTTGGCCGCTACGAGCAGTACTTC. This chain joins TRBV10-2 and TRBJ2-7; D not resolved. The CDR3 covers 13 residues. CDR1 and CDR2 from the germline V gene are WSHSY and SAAADI. Between the trimmed V and J ends, which lost 1 base and 3 bases, there was a span of 7 bases.

The genes are TRBV6-1 and TRBJ1-5; 10 bases match TRBD1. The CDR3 has 14 residues. Germline lookup yields CDR1 MNHNS and CDR2 SASEGT. V trimming: 6 bases; J trimming: 5 bases; junction bases outside the gene matches: 4. The CDR3 nucleotides read TGTGCCAGCAGCGGGACAGGGGTGGATCAGCCCCAGCATTTT. Protein sequence: CASSGTGVDQPQHF.

J is TRBJ2-5 and V is TRBV11-2, with D tentatively TRBD2 (5 bases). V was trimmed by 0 bases and J by 5 bases, leaving 16 bases between them. CDR1 and CDR2 (germline): SGHAT, FQNNGV. The CDR3 is made up of 16 amino acids. DNA of the CDR3: TGTGCCAGCAGCTTAGATCTAGGGCGGGTGGGGGAGACCCAGTACTTC. Translating gives CASSLDLGRVGETQYF.

V and J are TRBV19 and TRBJ2-5; D is undetermined. From germline, CDR1 is LNHDA and CDR2 SQIVND (reference sequence). The CDR3 totals 15 residues. Trimming stripped 7 bases from V and 3 bases from J, with 18 bases between. As DNA, the CDR3 is TGTGCCAGTATAAGCGCTCCCCTACGCGAAGAGACCCAGTACTTC. Encoded protein: CASISAPLREETQYF.

V usage is TRBV6-5 and J usage is TRBJ1-2; 7 bases align to TRBD1. Losses at the gene ends were 5 bases for V and 11 bases for J; bases not matched to a gene: 17. This CDR3 is 15 amino acids long. Germline assignment: CDR1 MNHEY and CDR2 SVGAGI. The DNA of the CDR3 is TGTGCCAGCAGTCCAAGGACAGGCACCCGTGTTGTTTACACCTTC. Translation gives CASSPRTGTRVVYTF.

V usage is TRBV5-4 and J usage is TRBJ2-5; D possibly corresponds to TRBD2 (6 bases). Between the trimmed V and J ends, which lost 4 bases and 5 bases, there was a span of 18 bases. The germline CDR1 and CDR2 sequences are SGHNT and YYREEE (reference sequence). This CDR3 contains 15 residues. The CDR3 loop reads CASSPTGEAGETQYF. CDR3 sequence (DNA): TGTGCCAGCAGCCCAACCGGGGAGGCCGGGGAGACCCAGTACTTC.

This chain connects TRBV28 to TRBJ2-5, with D uncertain. This CDR3 is 19 amino acids long. Germline values: CDR1 MDHEN, CDR2 SYDVKM. Trimming removed 3 bases at V and 5 bases at J, with 28 bases between. CDR3 nucleotides: TGTGCCAGCAGTTTGGTTGCCCTGACACGTCAGCCTGTTTGGGAGACCCAGTACTTC. Its protein is CASSLVALTRQPVWETQYF.

V usage is TRBV19 and J usage is TRBJ2-2, with D perhaps matching TRBD2 (5 bases). From germline, CDR1 is LNHDA and CDR2 SQIVND (reference sequence). The CDR3 spans 17 residues. The germline V and J ends were trimmed by 0 bases and 1 base, with 12 bases remaining between them. The CDR3 sequence: CASSIDKEALNTGELFF. Here the CDR3 DNA reads TGTGCCAGTAGTATAGATAAGGAGGCCTTGAACACCGGGGAGCTGTTTTTT.